This T cell receptor (beta chain) derives from a study of T cell responses to AZD1222 COVID-19 vaccine. The CDR3 is made up of 14 amino acids. The germline V gene has CDR1 GTSNPN and CDR2 SVGIG (reference sequence). V was pared by 4 bases and J by 0 bases, with 13 bases between. Only in-frame clones appear in the TCRdb table, and some are missing; sequencing was by immunoSEQ multiplex PCR. The repertoire consists of over 120,000 clones, with more than 90% occurring once and the leading ten covering over 1.5%. General study points: Most donors were white British, females outnumbered males, and clonal diversity was possibly underestimated. Spike-specific TCR breadth and depth grew following two AZD1222 doses.

With respect to this clone: What it binds is unknown.

The chain has TRBV30 and TRBJ2-7; D perhaps matches TRBD1 (5 bases). This receptor was obtained from an adult in good health. The sequences come from peripheral blood, collected on day 0 of AZD1222 vaccination. The DNA for the CDR3 is TGTGCCTGGACCCGATGGACATACTCCTACGAGCAGTACTTC. It translates to CAWTRWTYSYEQYF.